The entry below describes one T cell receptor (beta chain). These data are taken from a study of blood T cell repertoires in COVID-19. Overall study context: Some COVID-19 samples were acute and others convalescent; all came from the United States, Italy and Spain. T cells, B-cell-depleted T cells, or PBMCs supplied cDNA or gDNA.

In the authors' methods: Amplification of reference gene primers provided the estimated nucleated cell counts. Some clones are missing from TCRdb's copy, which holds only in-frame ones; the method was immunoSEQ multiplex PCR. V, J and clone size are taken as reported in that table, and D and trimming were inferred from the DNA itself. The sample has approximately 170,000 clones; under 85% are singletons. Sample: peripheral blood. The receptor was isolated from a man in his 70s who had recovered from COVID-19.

The CDR3 nucleotides are TGCGCCAGCAGCCAAGATAGGGGCAGGGTGACAGATACGCAGTATTTT. Translated: CASSQDRGRVTDTQYF. The chain links TRBV4-3 to TRBJ2-3, with D tentatively TRBD1 (5 bases). The V gene lost 0 bases and the J gene lost 3 bases, with 13 bases spanning the gap. The CDR3 has 16 amino acids. CDR1 LGHNA and CDR2 YSLEER come from the germline V gene.